The sequence of this TCR beta chain was determined in a study of regulatory T cells in long-lasting Graves disease. The time point denotes: newly diagnosed GD, antithyroid drugs for less than 3 months. Isolated PBMC RNA provided the starting material for the TCR library. Library construction for TCR beta used iRepertoire HTBI primers and Arm-PCR of CDR3 regions. MiXCR, run by TCRdb on the multiplex PCR reads, gives a single entry per CDR3 protein. The sample consists of about 520,000 distinct CDR3 sequences, approximately 12% of them appearing once. This clonotype was seen many times. The ends were cut back, 1 base at V and 7 bases at J, with 17 bases in the middle. CDR3 length: 16 residues. Germline V lookup: CDR1 GTSNPN, CDR2 SVGIG (reference sequence). Separately, the same data were catalogued under a study of T cells in Graves' hyperthyroidism and ophthalmopathy.

The sample in question was peripheral blood mononuclear cells (PBMCs), obtained at new diagnosis, from a patient treated with antithyroid drugs. This clonotype originated in a woman aged 25 to 39 with Graves disease. This chain uses TRBV30 with TRBJ1-6, with D maybe TRBD1 (5 bases). This chain's CDR3 is CAWSAHPGTRNSPLHF. DNA of the CDR3: TGTGCCTGGAGTGCACACCCCGGGACTCGAAATTCACCCCTCCACTTT.